One T cell receptor (beta chain) is described in this entry. Its target is not known. This sample is part of a study of cytomegalovirus exposure and HLA in healthy donors. Across the whole study: Unique TCR beta sequences numbering 120 million or so came from approximately 180 million T cells in an earlier analysis. Broader study findings: In vitro data verified a few CMV-associated chains as specific for CMV antigens.

This CDR3 has 12 residues. Trimming cost V 1 base and J 15 bases, with 14 bases left between them. Germline V gives CDR1 SGHNT, CDR2 YYREEE (reference sequence). This PCR relied on a set of 60 Vbeta primers and 13 Jbeta primers. Only in-frame clones appear in the TCRdb table, and some are missing; sequencing was by immunoSEQ multiplex PCR. The sample gives under 200,000 clones, about three quarters of which show up once; roughly 2.8% is in the top ten. The source material was PBMCs. The clonotype was recovered from a woman aged 40 to 50 in good health and CMV-seropositive. J is TRBJ2-1 and V is TRBV5-4, with a possible D match to TRBD2 (6 bases). The CDR3 DNA follows: TGTGCCAGCAGCTTGCGTGGAGGGCCTAGGTTCTTC. It translates to CASSLRGGPRFF.